This passage covers 28 T cell receptor gamma chains from one sample sequenced in a study of human gamma delta and Vdelta1 T cells. These receptors lack a known antigen. TCRdb reran clone calling via CATT on the PCR reads. This table has a few thousand gamma-chain clones, 25% to 35% appearing once. Sequencing was performed on Vdelta1 gamma-delta T cells from blood grown in culture (DOT cells). The receptors originated from a human donor in good health.

The chain employs TRGV5 and TRGJ1 or TRGJ2. V shed 0 bases and J 2 bases; nucleotides not matched to a gene: 13. Germline V gene sequence: CDR1 VINAFY, CDR2 YDVSNSKD. The CDR3 has 17 amino acids. This CDR3 reads CATWDRQMASHYYKKLF. The CDR3, as DNA: TGTGCCACCTGGGACAGGCAGATGGCTTCTCATTATTATAAGAAACTCTTT.

The chain links TRGV2 to TRGJ1 or TRGJ2. The length of the CDR3 is 15 residues. Germline V CDR1 and CDR2: EGSNGY, YDSYNSKV. Trimming cost V 1 base and J 0 bases; bases outside gene matches: 6. CDR3 sequence (DNA): TGTGCCACCTGGGACGGACCACCGAATTATTATAAGAAACTCTTT. This encodes CATWDGPPNYYKKLF.

In this sample, this clone is medium-sized. The chain uses TRGV8 and TRGJ1 or TRGJ2. The germline gives CDR1 VENAVY, CDR2 YDSYNSRV. The junction had 5 bases not matched to a gene; V was cut back by 5 bases and J by 10 bases. This CDR3 comprises 10 residues. The CDR3 bases are TGTGCCACCTGGGCGAAAAAGAAACTCTTT. It specifies CATWAKKKLF.

This clone has more than one count but fewer than ten. The chain joins TRGV5 to TRGJ1 or TRGJ2. The germline V gene encodes CDR1 VINAFY and CDR2 YDVSNSKD. Trimming took 0 bases from V and 6 from J; bases not matched to a gene: 5. The CDR3 spans 13 residues. CDR3 nucleotides: TGTGCCACCTGGGACAGGCATGGTTATAAGAAACTCTTT. It translates to CATWDRHGYKKLF.

V usage is TRGV5 and J usage is TRGJ1 or TRGJ2. Germline V gives CDR1 VINAFY, CDR2 YDVSNSKD. This CDR3 spans 14 amino acids. The V segment lost 0 bases and the J segment 7 bases; nucleotides outside the gene matches: 9. CDR3 in amino acids: CATWDRRVEYKKLF. The CDR3 bases are TGTGCCACCTGGGACAGGCGAGTCGAGTATAAGAAACTCTTT.

The chain couples TRGV3 to TRGJ1 or TRGJ2. V was clipped by 1 base and J by 3 bases; unmatched bases: 9. CDR1 and CDR2 from the germline V gene are VTNTFY and YDVSTARD (reference sequence). This CDR3 is built from 15 residues. The CDR3 nucleotides are TGTGCCACCTGGGACAGCAGGCCCAGTTATTATAAGAAACTCTTT. This codes for CATWDSRPSYYKKLF.

This clone was picked up a small number of times. This rearrangement joins TRGV9 to TRGJ1 or TRGJ2. This CDR3 has 14 residues. In germline, CDR1 is GITISATS, CDR2 ISYDGTV (reference sequence). The junction had 10 bases not matched to a gene; V was cut back by 2 bases and J by 6 bases. The DNA of the CDR3 is TGTGCCTTGTGGGAGGCCCTTCGGGGTTATAAGAAACTCTTT. Protein: CALWEALRGYKKLF.

This clone has more than one count but fewer than ten. The chain recombines TRGV5 with TRGJ1 or TRGJ2. The germline V gene encodes CDR1 VINAFY and CDR2 YDVSNSKD. Germline trimming cut 0 bases from V and 5 bases from J; bases unmatched to any gene: 7. CDR3 length equals 14 residues. The CDR3 region has the DNA TGTGCCACCTGGGACAGGGGGAAAGATTATAAGAAACTCTTT. It translates to CATWDRGKDYKKLF.

With regard to this clone: An end of the junction does not agree with germline; a read error may underlie this. The V call is TRGV5, the J call TRGJP1. CDR3 length equals 16 residues. The germline V gene encodes CDR1 VINAFY and CDR2 YDVSNSKD. This chain's CDR3 is CAAWDRTNTAGWFKIF. The CDR3 nucleotides are TGTGCCGCCTGGGATAGGACCAATACCGCTGGTTGGTTCAAGATATTT.

With respect to this clone: Other nucleotide sequences from this sample produce the same CDR3. This chain connects TRGV9 to TRGJ1 or TRGJ2. Germline values: CDR1 GITISATS, CDR2 ISYDGTV (reference sequence). V lost 3 bases to trimming and J lost 4 bases; unmatched junction nucleotides: 3. The CDR3 loop spans 12 amino acids. The CDR3 sequence: CALWELYYKKLF. The CDR3 region has the DNA TGTGCCTTGTGGGAGCTCTATTATAAGAAACTCTTT.

The table lists this clone with a few counts. This sample includes further DNA sequences coding for the same CDR3. This rearrangement joins TRGV9 to TRGJ1 or TRGJ2. Germline lookup yields CDR1 GITISATS and CDR2 ISYDGTV (reference sequence). J lost 4 bases, V lost 0 bases, and 3 bases had no gene match. The CDR3 is 13 residues long. The CDR3 region has the DNA TGTGCCTTGTGGGAGGTGCACTATTATAAGAAACTCTTT. This gives the protein CALWEVHYYKKLF.

This chain uses TRGV4 with TRGJ1 or TRGJ2. Germline trimming cut 0 bases from V and 5 bases from J; bases unmatched to any gene: 7. The germline CDR1 and CDR2 sequences are EGSTGY and YDSYTSSV. The CDR3 length is 14 residues. The CDR3 sequence is CATWDGPGDYKKLF. As DNA, the CDR3 is TGTGCCACCTGGGATGGGCCTGGGGATTATAAGAAACTCTTT.

The genes are TRGV5 and TRGJ1 or TRGJ2. The CDR3 is 15 residues long. J gave up 3 bases and V 0 bases, and 8 bases lay outside the gene matches. Germline V gene data show CDR1 as VINAFY and CDR2 as YDVSNSKD. The CDR3 region is CATWDRPPPYYKKLF. The CDR3 DNA is TGTGCCACCTGGGACAGGCCGCCTCCTTATTATAAGAAACTCTTT.

The V gene is TRGV4, the J gene TRGJP2. The CDR3 contains 16 residues. Germline CDR1 is EGSTGY and CDR2 is YDSYTSSV. The V gene end was trimmed by 4 bases and the J gene end by 5 bases; junction bases not matched to a gene: 13. This chain's CDR3 is CATWDGQRRSDWIKTF. In DNA form, the CDR3 reads TGTGCCACCTGGGACGGGCAGAGGAGAAGTGATTGGATCAAGACGTTT.

For this clone: Possible read error: a much larger clone is one base away. The chain uses TRGV10 and TRGJ1 or TRGJ2. TRGV10 is labeled an ORF, and its function is uncertain. The CDR3 is made up of 11 amino acids. Germline trimming cut 11 bases from V and 2 bases from J; bases unmatched to any gene: 4. The CDR3 region is CAARDYYKKLF. CDR3 in DNA: TGTGCTGCGCGGGATTATTATAAGAAACTCTTT.

Regarding this clone: One end of the junction varies from germline; a read error may be responsible. The chain has TRGV4 and TRGJ1 or TRGJ2. Germline CDR1 is EGSTGY and CDR2 is YDSYTSSV. The CDR3 sequence is 13 residues long. The CDR3 DNA sequence: TGTGCCACCTGGGTTGGGCGCTATTATAAGAAACTCTTT. The encoded protein is CATWVGRYYKKLF.

With respect to this clone: This may arise from a read error, as a much more abundant clone is one base away. The chain carries TRGV10 and TRGJ1 or TRGJ2. TRGV10 has ORF status, its function being uncertain. V shed 8 bases and J 3 bases; nucleotides not matched to a gene: 2. The CDR3 consists of 11 residues. Written as DNA, the CDR3 is TGTGCTGCGTGGGGTTATTATAAGAAACTCTTT. Its protein is CAAWGYYKKLF.

This clone was recorded a few times. The chain joins TRGV4 to TRGJ1 or TRGJ2. CDR3 length equals 13 residues. The germline gives CDR1 EGSTGY, CDR2 YDSYTSSV. The ends lost 4 bases at V and 3 bases at J; junction bases unmatched: 6. The CDR3 DNA follows: TGTGCCACCTGGGACGACCCTTATTATAAGAAACTCTTT. Residues: CATWDDPYYKKLF.

Comment on this clone: With a much larger clone just one base away, this may be a read error. The genes are TRGV3 and TRGJP2. The ends lost 1 base at V and 5 bases at J; junction bases unmatched: 1. The CDR3 extends over 13 amino acids. Germline CDR1 VTNTFY, CDR2 YDVSTARD (reference sequence). CDR3 DNA sequence: TGTGCCACCTGGGACAGAAGTGATTGGATCAAGACGTTT. Its translation is CATWDRSDWIKTF.

The chain recombines TRGV5 with TRGJ1 or TRGJ2. The CDR3 length is 15 residues. The germline V gene has CDR1 VINAFY and CDR2 YDVSNSKD. V dropped 0 bases and J dropped 1; count of bases not matched to a gene: 6. CDR3 amino acids: CATWDRRANYYKKLF. CDR3 nucleotides: TGTGCCACCTGGGACAGGCGCGCTAATTATTATAAGAAACTCTTT.

Turning to this clone: This sample also contains other DNA sequences that code for the same CDR3. V gene TRGV2 combines with J gene TRGJ1 or TRGJ2. V lost 0 bases, J lost 4 bases, and 6 bases stayed unmatched. CDR1 and CDR2 (germline): EGSNGY, YDSYNSKV. This CDR3 region has 14 residues. The CDR3 is CATWDGPGYYKKLF. CDR3 DNA: TGTGCCACCTGGGACGGGCCTGGCTATTATAAGAAACTCTTT.

The chain couples TRGV2 to TRGJ1 or TRGJ2. The V gene end was trimmed by 0 bases and the J gene end by 0 bases; junction bases not matched to a gene: 5. In germline, CDR1 is EGSNGY, CDR2 YDSYNSKV. There are 15 residues in the CDR3. The CDR3 bases are TGTGCCACCTGGGACGGGCCACCGAATTATTATAAGAAACTCTTT. Its translation is CATWDGPPNYYKKLF.

The V call is TRGV5, the J call TRGJP1. This CDR3 comprises 14 residues. V lost 0 bases to trimming and J lost 9 bases; unmatched junction nucleotides: 7. The germline V gene has CDR1 VINAFY and CDR2 YDVSNSKD. The CDR3 reads CATWDRSQRWFKIF. As DNA, the CDR3 is TGTGCCACCTGGGACAGGTCTCAACGTTGGTTCAAGATATTT.

V and J are TRGV5 and TRGJ1 or TRGJ2. The germline V gene encodes CDR1 VINAFY and CDR2 YDVSNSKD. J lost 15 bases, V lost 0 bases, and 5 bases had no gene match. The CDR3 is 10 amino acids. CDR3 amino acids: CATWDRQLLF. The CDR3 DNA sequence: TGTGCCACCTGGGACAGGCAATTACTCTTT.

The V and J genes are TRGV2 and TRGJ1 or TRGJ2. Germline values: CDR1 EGSNGY, CDR2 YDSYNSKV. This CDR3 is 15 amino acids long. The trim removed 1 base at V and 0 bases at J, leaving 6 bases unmatched. As DNA, the CDR3 is TGTGCCACCTGGGACGGTCATACGAATTATTATAAGAAACTCTTT. Translation: CATWDGHTNYYKKLF.

Within the sample, this clone is medium-sized. Other nucleotide sequences in the sample specify the same CDR3. The rearrangement joins TRGV9 to TRGJ1 or TRGJ2. Trimming removed 5 bases from V and 0 bases from J; junction bases left unmatched: 1. Germline-derived CDR1 and CDR2 are GITISATS and ISYDGTV (reference sequence). CDR3 length equals 12 residues. DNA for the CDR3: TGTGCCTTGTGGGGGAATTATTATAAGAAACTCTTT. Translated, it gives CALWGNYYKKLF.

The rearrangement joins TRGV8 to TRGJ1 or TRGJ2. V was clipped by 10 bases and J by 0 bases; unmatched bases: 15. The CDR3 is 15 residues long. From germline, CDR1 is VENAVY and CDR2 YDSYNSRV. The CDR3 DNA follows: TGTGCCACGATCATAAATCCCAGGAATTATTATAAGAAACTCTTT. Amino acids: CATIINPRNYYKKLF.

Notes on this clone: Sequence at one end of the junction differs from germline and may be a read error. The V and J genes are TRGV3 and TRGJ1 or TRGJ2. There are 10 residues in the CDR3. Germline V gene sequence: CDR1 VTNTFY, CDR2 YDVSTARD (reference sequence). CDR3 DNA: TGTGCCACCCGGGACACCAAGAAACTCTTT. It yields the protein CATRDTKKLF.